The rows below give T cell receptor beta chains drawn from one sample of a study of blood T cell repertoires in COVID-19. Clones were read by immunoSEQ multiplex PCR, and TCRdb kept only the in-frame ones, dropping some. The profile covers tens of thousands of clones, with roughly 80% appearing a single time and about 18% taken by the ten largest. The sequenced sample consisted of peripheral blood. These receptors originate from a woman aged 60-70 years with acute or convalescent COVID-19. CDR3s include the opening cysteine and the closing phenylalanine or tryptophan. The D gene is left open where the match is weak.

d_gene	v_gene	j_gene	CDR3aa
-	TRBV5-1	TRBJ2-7	CASSLGQELYEQYF
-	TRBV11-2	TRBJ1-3	CASSFALNTIYF
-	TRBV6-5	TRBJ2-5	CASTRREAETQYF
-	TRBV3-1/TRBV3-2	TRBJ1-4	CASSQDHQGEKLFF
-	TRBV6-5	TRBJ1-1	CASSYSPSMNTEAFF
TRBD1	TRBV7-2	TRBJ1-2	CASSSQGTGAEGYTF
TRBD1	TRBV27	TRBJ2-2	CASRARQGYTGELFF
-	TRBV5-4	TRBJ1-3	CASSLDPGSNTIYF
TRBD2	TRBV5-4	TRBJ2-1	CASRILSGAYNEQFF
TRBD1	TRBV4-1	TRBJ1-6	CASSPRGPGQGANTYSPLHF
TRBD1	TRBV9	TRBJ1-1	CASSIGQGAFTEAFF
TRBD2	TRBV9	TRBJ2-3	CASNVRGGTDTQYF
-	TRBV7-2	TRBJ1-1	CASSLEIITVAFF
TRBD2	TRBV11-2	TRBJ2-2	CASTSASGGAGTGELFF
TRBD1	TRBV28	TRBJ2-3	CASRGTVSSTDTQYF
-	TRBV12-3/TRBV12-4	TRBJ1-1	CASSLSQAFF
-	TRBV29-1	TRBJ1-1	CSVDTAGKAEAFF
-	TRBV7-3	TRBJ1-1	CASSFQPLTEMNTEAFF
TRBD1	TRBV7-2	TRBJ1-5	CASSSRTGVSNQPQHF
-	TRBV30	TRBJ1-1	CAWDSPLGAFF
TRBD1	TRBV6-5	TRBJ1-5	CASSRTGLESQPQHF
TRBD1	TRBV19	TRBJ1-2	CASTILGQGSYGYTF
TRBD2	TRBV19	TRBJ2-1	CASRNRAGGFGHNEQFF
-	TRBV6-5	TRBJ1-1	CASSYRVTVNTEAFF
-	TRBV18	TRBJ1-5	CASSRLGSGLGSNQPQHF
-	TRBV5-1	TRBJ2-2	CASSLAVDRYTGELFF
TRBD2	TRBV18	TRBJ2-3	CASSSGVSTDTQYF
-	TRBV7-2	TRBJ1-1	CASSLVSSNTEAFF
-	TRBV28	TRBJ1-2	CASSTRGGGNYGYTF
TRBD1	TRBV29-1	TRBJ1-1	CSVGTANTEAFF
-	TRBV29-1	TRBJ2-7	CSVEGTATYEQYF
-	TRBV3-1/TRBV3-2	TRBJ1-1	CASSHSQNAGLYTEAFF
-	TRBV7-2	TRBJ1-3	CASSLGQSGNTIYF
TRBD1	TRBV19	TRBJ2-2	CASSIGDRAGGELFF
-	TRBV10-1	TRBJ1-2	CASSGQTSYGYTF
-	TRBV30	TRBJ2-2	CAWSLMSGWSTGELFF
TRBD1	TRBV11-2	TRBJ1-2	CASSPRQGRASNYGYTF
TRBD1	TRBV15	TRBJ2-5	CATSRGPGTGSQETQYF
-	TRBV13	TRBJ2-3	CASSLNSGLTGVNEQYF
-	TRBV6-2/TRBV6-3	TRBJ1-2	CASSYVSRGYGYTF
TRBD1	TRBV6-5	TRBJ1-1	CAHKGQGNTEAFF
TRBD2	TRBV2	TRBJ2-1	CASRGLAGGTNEQFF
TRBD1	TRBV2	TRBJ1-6	CASSVWTGDNSPLHF
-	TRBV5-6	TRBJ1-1	CASSRGAGPLRTEAFF
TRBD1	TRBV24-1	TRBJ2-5	CATSDDLRDREGRETQYF
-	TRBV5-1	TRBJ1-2	CASSLGSSNRYYGYTF
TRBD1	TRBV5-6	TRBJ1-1	CASSHGQGNTEAFF
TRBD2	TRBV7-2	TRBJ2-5	CASSLSAWTSGGETQYF
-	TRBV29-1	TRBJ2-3	CSAWTDTYLTSTDTQYF
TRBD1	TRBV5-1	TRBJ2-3	CASSFQGARADTQYF
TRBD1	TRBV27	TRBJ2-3	CASSSIGTGPLTDTQYF
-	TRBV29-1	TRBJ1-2	CSVDQGNYGYTF
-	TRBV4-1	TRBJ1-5	CASSQEEGGSNQPQHF
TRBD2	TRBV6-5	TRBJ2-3	CASRDRSGRPDTQYF